This T cell receptor (beta chain) appears in the sequencing data of a study of cytomegalovirus exposure and HLA in healthy donors. At the level of the study: Caucasian-associated ancestry cluster membership applied to about four fifths of several hundred genotyped donors. Findings of the study overall: Excluded were some V segments that proved indistinguishable, including TRBV6-2 and TRBV6-3. Presence/absence analysis assumed near-uniform sequencing depth across donors.

Primers for the PCR totalled 60 Vbeta and 13 Jbeta. TCRdb's table, derived via immunoSEQ multiplex PCR, lists solely in-frame clones and lacks some. The data show some 150,000 clones, with 60% to 75% seen just once and about 2.8% held by the top ten. About this clone itself: Its antigen is unidentified.

Germline V lookup: CDR1 SGHNT, CDR2 YYREEE (reference sequence). This CDR3 has 14 amino acids. Trimming pared 0 bases from V and 10 bases from J, leaving 11 bases between. The receptor was derived from a man in his late teens or twenties in good health and CMV-seronegative. The sequenced sample consisted of PBMCs. V usage is TRBV5-4 and J usage is TRBJ1-6; D gene ambiguous. In DNA form, the CDR3 reads TGTGCCAGCAGCTTGGCCGGGCCGGGGTCACCCCTCCACTTT. Amino acids: CASSLAGPGSPLHF.